A selection of T cell receptor beta chains follows, all from one sample in a study of control samples from healthy donors and cancer patients. Profiling relied on immunoSEQ multiplex PCR, and the TCRdb table lists in-frame clones only, not all of them. The sample lists about 180,000 clones; around nine tenths were seen once. Sequencing was carried out using blood. Receptors originate from a man under 40 in good health. The CDR3 runs from the conserved cysteine through the conserved F or W. A D gene is named only where the DNA matches it firmly. A row's size may be missing; if present it is once, few, many or a size class.

TRBJ2-3,TRBV5-1,TRBD2,.,TGCGCCAGCAGTTCGGGACTAGCGGGAGGGAGTGGCACAGATACGCAGTATTTT,CASSSGLAGGSGTDTQYF
TRBJ2-3,TRBV7-9,TRBD2,.,TGTGCCAGCAGCACGGGGGGGGATACGCAGTATTTT,CASSTGGDTQYF
TRBJ2-3,TRBV3-1/TRBV3-2,.,.,TGTGCCAGCAGCCAAGATCACTTAAGCACAGATACGCAGTATTTT,CASSQDHLSTDTQYF
TRBJ1-6,TRBV27,TRBD1,.,TGTGCCAGCAGTTCCTACAGGGGGCGAATAAATTCACCCCTCCACTTT,CASSSYRGRINSPLHF
TRBJ1-2,TRBV5-1,TRBD1,.,TGCGCCAGCAGCTTGGGAGAGGACAGGGAGAGAATCCTCGCTAACTATGGCTACACCTTC,CASSLGEDRERILANYGYTF
TRBJ2-1,TRBV4-1,TRBD2,.,TGCGCCAGCAGCCAAGGTCTGACTAGCGGGGTCAATGAGCAGTTCTTC,CASSQGLTSGVNEQFF
TRBJ1-1,TRBV28,TRBD1,.,TGTGCCAGCATCCGACCCGGGACAGGGAGTTTGACTGAAGCTTTCTTT,CASIRPGTGSLTEAFF
TRBJ2-1,TRBV14,TRBD2,.,TGTGCCAGCAGCCCACTGGGACTAGCGGGAGGGCAGGGTGAGCAGTTCTTC,CASSPLGLAGGQGEQFF
TRBJ1-3,TRBV30,.,.,TGTGCCCGAAGGGCGCAGAAGGGAAACACCATATATTTT,CARRAQKGNTIYF
TRBJ1-5,TRBV2,.,.,TGTGCCAGCGAGACAGGCCCTGGGCAGCCCCAGCATTTT,CASETGPGQPQHF
TRBJ1-5,TRBV3-1/TRBV3-2,.,.,TGTGCCAGCAGCCCCGGACGTGTAAATCAGCCCCAGCATTTT,CASSPGRVNQPQHF
TRBJ1-1,TRBV7-9,.,.,TGTGCCAGCAGCTTATCCAACACTGGGGGCGCCGTGAACACTGAAGCTTTCTTT,CASSLSNTGGAVNTEAFF
TRBJ2-3,TRBV5-4,TRBD2,.,TGTGCCAGCAGCTTTGGGGTGGCGGGAGGCGGCACAGATACGCAGTATTTT,CASSFGVAGGGTDTQYF
TRBJ1-5,TRBV9,.,.,TGTGCCAGCAGCGAAGACGGGACTTATCAGCCCCAGCATTTT,CASSEDGTYQPQHF
TRBJ2-3,TRBV18,.,.,TGTGCCAGCTCCGGGGGACAGAGCACAGATACGCAGTATTTT,CASSGGQSTDTQYF
TRBJ2-5,TRBV5-4,.,.,TGTGCCAGCAGCTTGGGGCAGGGCGGGGAGACCCAGTACTTC,CASSLGQGGETQYF
TRBJ1-2,TRBV28,.,.,TGTGCCAGCAGTTTATCCCAGGGCAGGGGCTATGGCTACACCTTC,CASSLSQGRGYGYTF
TRBJ2-7,TRBV11-2,.,once,TGTGCCAGCAGCTTAGGTCGACTCTACTACGAGCAGTACTTC,CASSLGRLYYEQYF
TRBJ1-3,TRBV7-8,.,.,TGTGCCAGCAGCCGAGGGGGTTCCCCTGGAAACACCATATATTTT,CASSRGGSPGNTIYF
TRBJ1-3,TRBV9,.,.,TGTGCCAGCAGCGTAGTACCTATGGACTCTGGAAACACCATATATTTT,CASSVVPMDSGNTIYF
TRBJ2-7,TRBV15,TRBD1,.,TGTGCCACCAGCAGAGATTCCAGGGGGCGGTTCGAGCAGTACTTC,CATSRDSRGRFEQYF
TRBJ1-5,TRBV27,TRBD1,.,TGTGCCAGCAGTCCCTGGGGGACAGTATATAGCAATCAGCCCCAGCATTTT,CASSPWGTVYSNQPQHF
TRBJ1-1,TRBV30,.,.,TGTGCCTGGAACCCGGGTCACGCCACTGAAGCTTTCTTT,CAWNPGHATEAFF
TRBJ2-1,TRBV7-9,.,.,TGTGCCAGCAGCCCCTATGGGGGGGCGAGAAATGAGCAGTTCTTC,CASSPYGGARNEQFF
TRBJ2-2,TRBV5-1,.,.,TGCGCCAGCAGCCAAAACACCGGGGAGCTGTTTTTT,CASSQNTGELFF
TRBJ2-1,TRBV9,.,few,TGTGCCAGCAGCGCCAGCACCTCAGGGGTAAGGGATGAGCAGTTCTTC,CASSASTSGVRDEQFF
TRBJ1-1,TRBV20-1,.,few,TGCAGTGCCACGGGGGGCACTGAAGCTTTCTTT,CSATGGTEAFF
TRBJ1-2,TRBV5-4,TRBD1,.,TGTGCCAGCAGCCTACTACAGGGGGCGAGGGGCTACACCTTC,CASSLLQGARGYTF
TRBJ1-2,TRBV3-1/TRBV3-2,TRBD1,once,TGTGCCAGCAGTTCACGACAGGGGGCGAGGGGCTACACCTTC,CASSSRQGARGYTF
TRBJ2-2,TRBV5-4,TRBD1,once,TGTGCCAGCAGCTCAGGGACAGGGGGAGACACCGGGGAGCTGTTTTTT,CASSSGTGGDTGELFF
TRBJ2-3,TRBV24-1,.,.,TGTGCCACCAGTGATTTGCTCGCAGATACGCAGTATTTT,CATSDLLADTQYF
TRBJ1-1,TRBV27,.,.,TGTGCCAGCAGTTACGCAGGGAACTTGAACACTGAAGCTTTCTTT,CASSYAGNLNTEAFF
TRBJ2-7,TRBV2,.,.,TGTGCCAGCAGCCGGGCTACCGGAGGGTACGAGCAGTACTTC,CASSRATGGYEQYF
TRBJ2-7,TRBV5-6,.,.,TGTGCCAGCATCACGCATGGGGAGGCCCGCTCCTCCTACGAGCAGTACTTC,CASITHGEARSSYEQYF
TRBJ1-1,TRBV6-5,.,.,TGTGCCAGCAGTTACGTACAGACGAACACTGAAGCTTTCTTT,CASSYVQTNTEAFF
TRBJ1-2,TRBV4-3,.,.,TGCGCCAGCAGCCAAGAGCCAGCGAACTATGGCTACACCTTC,CASSQEPANYGYTF
TRBJ2-2,TRBV5-8,.,once,TGTGCCAGCAGCCTGGATTCAGGGATGAACACCGGGGAGCTGTTTTTT,CASSLDSGMNTGELFF
TRBJ1-6,TRBV7-9,.,.,TGTGCCAGCAGCTTTAATGGCTCCTATAATTCACCCCTCCACTTT,CASSFNGSYNSPLHF
TRBJ1-2,TRBV29-1,TRBD1,.,TGCAGCGTGCTCCTGACAGGGGCCCTCTATGGCTACACCTTC,CSVLLTGALYGYTF
TRBJ2-3,TRBV19,.,.,TGTGCCAGTAGTATAGTGGGGGCGGCAGATACGCAGTATTTT,CASSIVGAADTQYF
TRBJ2-3,TRBV10-1,TRBD1,once,TGCGCCAGCAGTAATGACAGGGAAACAGATACGCAGTATTTT,CASSNDRETDTQYF
TRBJ1-2,TRBV5-1,.,.,TGCGCCACCACAACCCGGGACACCGATGGCTACACCTTC,CATTTRDTDGYTF
TRBJ2-1,TRBV9,TRBD1,few,TGTGCCAGCAGCGAGACAGGGGACTACAATGAGCAGTTCTTC,CASSETGDYNEQFF
TRBJ2-5,TRBV7-6,.,.,TGTGCCAGCAGCTTCCGGGGGGACAGAGGAGAGACCCAGTACTTC,CASSFRGDRGETQYF
TRBJ2-1,TRBV4-1,TRBD2,.,TGCGCCAGCAGCCCGCGGACTAGCGGGGGGGCCCTCAATGAGCAGTTCTTC,CASSPRTSGGALNEQFF
TRBJ1-1,TRBV25-1,.,.,TGTGCCAGCAGTAATAAGGGAAACACTGAAGCTTTCTTT,CASSNKGNTEAFF
TRBJ1-5,TRBV30,.,.,TGTGCCTGGACCAATACCGGGGGGCCCCAGCATTTT,CAWTNTGGPQHF
TRBJ1-1,TRBV7-9,.,.,TGTGCCAGCAGCTTAGTAGGGGGTGGGGCTGAAGCTTTCTTT,CASSLVGGGAEAFF
TRBJ2-2,TRBV6-5,TRBD1,.,TGTGCCAGCGGTAGACAGGGGAGTACCGGGGAGCTGTTTTTT,CASGRQGSTGELFF
TRBJ2-7,TRBV3-1/TRBV3-2,.,.,TGTGCCAGCAGCCACTCCGGAAGAAATTACTACGAGCAGTACTTC,CASSHSGRNYYEQYF
TRBJ2-2,TRBV7-9,.,.,TGTGCCAGCAGAGCCGAAATAGGGGCGAACACCGGGGAGCTGTTTTTT,CASRAEIGANTGELFF
TRBJ2-7,TRBV6-1,.,.,TGTGCCAGCAGTGAAATCGATAGCAGCTCCTACGAGCAGTACTTC,CASSEIDSSSYEQYF
TRBJ2-7,TRBV13,TRBD1,.,TGTGCCAGCAGCCGTAACAGGGGGCCCTACGAGCAGTACTTC,CASSRNRGPYEQYF
TRBJ2-2,TRBV18,.,.,TGTGCCAGCTCAACCACAGGTTCCACCGGGGAGCTGTTTTTT,CASSTTGSTGELFF
TRBJ2-5,TRBV7-3,.,.,TGTGCCAGCAGCTTATCAGGGACCGGGGAGACCCAGTACTTC,CASSLSGTGETQYF
TRBJ2-1,TRBV15,.,.,TGTGCCACCAGCAGAGAAAGGACAGCTGCCTACAATGAGCAGTTCTTC,CATSRERTAAYNEQFF
TRBJ1-1,TRBV10-2,.,few,TGCGCCAGCAGCGAGGAGGGGCCTTTCAACACTGAAGCTTTCTTT,CASSEEGPFNTEAFF